This is a list of T cell receptor beta chains from one sample in a study of human T cells and chemical hapten exposure. TCRdb processed the RACE reads anew with MiXCR; each CDR3 protein has one entry. The table lists roughly 92,000 distinct CDR3 sequences, approximately 10% of them singletons, with 3.2% in the top ten. Sequenced material: whole blood, taken in connection with sensitization to the hapten diphenylcyclopropenone (DPC). The receptors shown here come from a woman aged 40 to 50 with alopecia areata. Some clones in this sample may be carry-over from other donors' samples. Both conserved end residues are part of each CDR3.

cdr3_length v_call cdr3_aa
14 TRBV19 CASSIRGRATEAFF
14 TRBV28 CASSPPRGIYEQYF
13 TRBV12-3/TRBV12-4 CASSPRVRTEAFF
13 TRBV6-6 CASNGADYTEAFF
13 TRBV18 CASSPQENTEAFF
13 TRBV29-1 CSVERGGEETQYF
16 TRBV7-9 CASSLQRGGRVDEQFF
15 TRBV6-6 CASSYAQRGNNEQFF
13 TRBV6-1 CASSTTGSAEAFF
15 TRBV9 CASSVDTSSSYEQYF
14 TRBV7-6 CASSPGGSNTEAFF